A selection of T cell receptor beta chains follows, all from one sample in a study of cytomegalovirus exposure and HLA in healthy donors. Measured with immunoSEQ multiplex PCR; TCRdb has only the in-frame clones, and not every one. The table includes under 150,000 clones, approximately 80% detected once. The sequenced sample consisted of PBMCs. Receptor source: a man aged 30 to 39 in good health and CMV-seronegative. CDR3s include the opening cysteine and the closing phenylalanine or tryptophan. The order of the fields is CDR3 length, V gene, J gene, CDR3 protein.

>11|TRBV5-6|TRBJ2-5
CASSLGRARDF
>15|TRBV7-2|TRBJ2-2
CASSLSGPNTGELFF
>14|TRBV30|TRBJ2-7
CAWRIAGGGHEQYF
>23|TRBV10-3|TRBJ2-3
CAISESTPWGLAGPYYNTDTQYF
>17|TRBV19|TRBJ2-5
CASSMGTVAPNQETQYF
>13|TRBV7-9|TRBJ2-2
CASSQLVAGELFF
>13|TRBV29-1|TRBJ1-5
CSVARDSDQPQHF
>14|TRBV11-2|TRBJ1-2
CASSLALGSHGYTF
>17|TRBV27|TRBJ2-3
CASKHSPRQWLTDTQYF
>12|TRBV2|TRBJ2-5
CASSAGQSTQYF
>14|TRBV10-3|TRBJ2-7
CAISTSGSSYEQYF
>16|TRBV2|TRBJ2-2
CASSVQGHSNTGELFF
>11|TRBV30|TRBJ2-5
CAWGDSETQYF
>13|TRBV2|TRBJ1-4
CASSNRVREKLFF
>13|TRBV27|TRBJ2-1
CASSIATKHEQFF
>13|TRBV25-1|TRBJ2-7
CASNGGNSYEQYF
>14|TRBV27|TRBJ1-5
CASSFPDRDQPQHF